This T cell receptor beta chain comes out of a study of CD8 T cells in ankylosing spondylitis. This clonotype was seen a handful of times. Using its own MiXCR run on the 5' RACE reads, TCRdb lists one record per CDR3 protein. The sample records roughly 200,000 distinct CDR3 sequences, around 13% being singletons. Specimen: blood, either unsorted or a sorted T cell fraction (not recorded which). The receptor comes from a male donor with ankylosing spondylitis or in good health (not recorded which).

CDR3: CASSMMGNTEAFF. In DNA form, the CDR3 reads TGTGCCAGTAGTATGATGGGGAACACTGAAGCTTTCTTT. This chain connects TRBV19 to TRBJ1-1, with D unclear. This CDR3 has 13 residues. V lost 3 bases, J lost 1 base, and 6 bases lay in between. The V gene's germline CDR1 is LNHDA and CDR2 SQIVND (reference sequence).